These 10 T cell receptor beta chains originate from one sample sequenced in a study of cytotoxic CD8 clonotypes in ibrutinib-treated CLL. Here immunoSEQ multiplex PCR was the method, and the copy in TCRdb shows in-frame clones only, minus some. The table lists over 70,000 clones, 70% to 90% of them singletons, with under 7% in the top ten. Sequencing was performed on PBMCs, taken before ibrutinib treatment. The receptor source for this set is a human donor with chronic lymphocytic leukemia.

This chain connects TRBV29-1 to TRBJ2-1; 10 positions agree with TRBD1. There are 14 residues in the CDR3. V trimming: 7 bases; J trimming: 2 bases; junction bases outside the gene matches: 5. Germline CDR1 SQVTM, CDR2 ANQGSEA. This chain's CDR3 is CSASGTGAYNEQFF. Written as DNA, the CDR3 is TGCAGCGCATCCGGGACAGGGGCCTACAATGAGCAGTTCTTC.

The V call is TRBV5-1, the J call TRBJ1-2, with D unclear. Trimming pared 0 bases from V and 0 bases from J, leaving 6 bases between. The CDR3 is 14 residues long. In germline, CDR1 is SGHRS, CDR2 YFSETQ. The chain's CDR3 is CASSLDNTNYGYTF. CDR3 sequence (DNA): TGCGCCAGCAGCTTGGACAACACTAACTATGGCTACACCTTC.

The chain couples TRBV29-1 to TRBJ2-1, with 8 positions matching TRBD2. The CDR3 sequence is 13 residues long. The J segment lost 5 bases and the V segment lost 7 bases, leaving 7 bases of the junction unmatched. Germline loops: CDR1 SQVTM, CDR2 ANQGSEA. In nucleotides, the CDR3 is TGCAGCGCAAGCGGGAGCGGCGACAATGAGCAGTTCTTC. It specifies CSASGSGDNEQFF.

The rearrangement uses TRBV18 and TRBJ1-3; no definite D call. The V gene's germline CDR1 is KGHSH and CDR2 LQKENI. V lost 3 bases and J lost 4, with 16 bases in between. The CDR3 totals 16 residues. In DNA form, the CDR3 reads TGTGCCAGCTCACCCGACGGGCCATCCACCGGAAACACCATATATTTT. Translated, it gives CASSPDGPSTGNTIYF.

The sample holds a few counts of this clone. CDR3 in DNA: TGTGCCAGCAGCTTAGCGAGCTCCATTAGCGAGCAGTTCTTC. It translates to CASSLASSISEQFF. The gene calls are TRBV7-9 and TRBJ2-1; D remains unclear. CDR3 length equals 14 residues. The ends were cut back, 0 bases at V and 10 bases at J, with 13 bases in the middle. CDR1 and CDR2 from the germline V gene are SEHNR and FQNEAQ (reference sequence).

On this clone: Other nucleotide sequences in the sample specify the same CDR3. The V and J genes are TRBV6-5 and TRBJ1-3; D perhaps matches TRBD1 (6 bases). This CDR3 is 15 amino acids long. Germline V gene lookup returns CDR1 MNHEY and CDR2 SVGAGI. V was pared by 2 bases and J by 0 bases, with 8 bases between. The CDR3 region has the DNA TGTGCCAGCAGTTACAGGGGGTTCTCTGGAAACACCATATATTTT. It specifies CASSYRGFSGNTIYF.

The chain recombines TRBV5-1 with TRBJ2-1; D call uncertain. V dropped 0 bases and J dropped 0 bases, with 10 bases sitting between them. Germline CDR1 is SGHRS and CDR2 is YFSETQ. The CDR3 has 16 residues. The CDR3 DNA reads TGCGCCAGCAGCTTGGCTGGCACAAGCTCCTACAATGAGCAGTTCTTC. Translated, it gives CASSLAGTSSYNEQFF.

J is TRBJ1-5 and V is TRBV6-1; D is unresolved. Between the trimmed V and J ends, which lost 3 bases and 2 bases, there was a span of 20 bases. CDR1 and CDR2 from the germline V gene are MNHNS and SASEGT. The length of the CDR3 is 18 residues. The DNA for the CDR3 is TGTGCCAGCAGTGAGCACGAAGCGGCGTGGCGGGGCAATCAGCCCCAGCATTTT. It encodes CASSEHEAAWRGNQPQHF.

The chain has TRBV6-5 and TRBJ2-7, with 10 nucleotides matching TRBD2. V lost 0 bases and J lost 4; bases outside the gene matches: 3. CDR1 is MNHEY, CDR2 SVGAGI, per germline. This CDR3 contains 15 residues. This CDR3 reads CASSYSASGSYEQYF. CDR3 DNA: TGTGCCAGCAGTTACTCGGCTAGCGGGAGTTACGAGCAGTACTTC.

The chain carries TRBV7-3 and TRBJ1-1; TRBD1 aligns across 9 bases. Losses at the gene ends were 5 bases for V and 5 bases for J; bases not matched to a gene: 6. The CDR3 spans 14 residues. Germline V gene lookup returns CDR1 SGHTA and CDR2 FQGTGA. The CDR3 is CASSRDRVGTEAFF. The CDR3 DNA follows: TGTGCCAGCAGCAGGGACAGGGTAGGGACTGAAGCTTTCTTT.